The rows below give T cell receptor beta chains drawn from one sample of a study of low-dose radiotherapy and immunotherapy resistance in tumors. Via MiXCR, TCRdb re-called the reads, giving one row per CDR3 protein. This sample has about 44,000 distinct CDR3 sequences, with around 25% found just once. The sample consisted of PBMCs, taken after low-dose radiotherapy plus immunotherapy. Receptor source: a male donor with prostate cancer. The conserved cysteine and the conserved F or W are not part of the CDR3 here. The D gene is left open where the match is weak.

d_gene | j_gene | v_gene | CDR3aa
TRBD1 | TRBJ1-5 | TRBV13 | ASSLTGGGQPQH
- | TRBJ2-7 | TRBV4-1 | ASSGQDSSYEQY
- | TRBJ2-1 | TRBV30 | ARGSGFNEQF
- | TRBJ1-5 | TRBV26 | ASRPGQGRIQPQH
TRBD2 | TRBJ2-3 | TRBV15 | ATSRGTSGGGSTDTQY
- | TRBJ2-7 | TRBV20-1 | SASLVQGPYEQY
TRBD1 | TRBJ2-1 | TRBV5-1 | ASSLAGTGGYEQF
TRBD1 | TRBJ2-5 | TRBV20-1 | SARDGQGREETQY
- | TRBJ2-5 | TRBV10-3 | AISESAQETQY
TRBD1 | TRBJ2-6 | TRBV2 | ASGDRGPSGANVLT
TRBD2 | TRBJ2-2 | TRBV9 | ASSVGSRGEGGELF
TRBD1 | TRBJ2-7 | TRBV7-9 | ASSRAQGARDEQY
- | TRBJ2-3 | TRBV7-6 | ASSLAGVLDTQY
- | TRBJ2-5 | TRBV10-2 | ASTPLTVSGAQY
TRBD2 | TRBJ2-2 | TRBV9 | ASSFRTSGNTGELF